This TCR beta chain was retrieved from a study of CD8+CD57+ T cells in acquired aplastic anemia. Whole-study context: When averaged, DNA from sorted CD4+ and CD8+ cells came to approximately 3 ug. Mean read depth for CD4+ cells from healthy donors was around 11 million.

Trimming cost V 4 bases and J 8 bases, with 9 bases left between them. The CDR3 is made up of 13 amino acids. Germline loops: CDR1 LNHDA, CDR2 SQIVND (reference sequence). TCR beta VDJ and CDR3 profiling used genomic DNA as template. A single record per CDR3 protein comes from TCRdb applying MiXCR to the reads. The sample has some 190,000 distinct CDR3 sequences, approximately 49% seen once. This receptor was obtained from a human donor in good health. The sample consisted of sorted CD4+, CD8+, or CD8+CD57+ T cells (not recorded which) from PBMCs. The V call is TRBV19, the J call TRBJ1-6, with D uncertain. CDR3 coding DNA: TGTGCCAGTAGTAGAGCCGCACATTCACCCCTCCACTTT. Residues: CASSRAAHSPLHF.